This T cell receptor (beta chain) was sequenced for a study of T cell responses to AZD1222 COVID-19 vaccine. The assay was immunoSEQ multiplex PCR, and TCRdb's table has in-frame clones only and misses some. The sample has approximately 99,000 clones, over 85% seen once. There are a few counts of this clone. The target antigen is unknown. The CDR3 sequence is 14 residues long. Germline V gene lookup returns CDR1 MNHEY and CDR2 SVGEGT. V dropped 4 bases and J dropped 2; count of bases not matched to a gene: 1. Study-wide findings and caveats: Within unmutated variant regions lay the reported targets of nearly half of spike-specific TCRs.

This sample comprised peripheral blood, obtained on day 0 of MenACWY control vaccination. The sequence derives from an adult in good health. The chain carries TRBV6-2 or TRBV6-3 and TRBJ2-3; 9 bases agree with TRBD2. This chain's CDR3 is CASSWTSATDTQYF. The CDR3 nucleotides are TGTGCCAGCAGTTGGACTAGCGCCACAGATACGCAGTATTTT.